The 4 T cell receptor beta chains listed next were all sequenced from one sample in a study of regulatory T cells in long-lasting Graves disease (dated by TCRdb to 2020 to 2022). The method behind the library was multiplex PCR. TCRdb records Illumina HiSeq 4000 as the sequencer. To build TCR beta libraries, CDR3 regions were amplified by Arm-PCR using iRepertoire HTBI primers. Starting from the raw public reads, TCRdb applied fastp trimming at Q25, assembled clones with MiXCR and retained in-frame beta chains. Rows are unified per CDR3 protein, each entry keeping the most common DNA and genes. A total of about 540,000 distinct CDR3 sequences appear in this sample, roughly 13% of them only once. The top ten clonotypes cover approximately 9.3% of the sample. The sample's time point, from its label and the paper: newly diagnosed GD, antithyroid drugs for less than 3 months. For both TCR sequencing and RNA sequencing, RNA was extracted from PBMCs in TRIzol.

The data also belong to a second study, concerning T cells in Graves' hyperthyroidism and ophthalmopathy.

Here the sequenced sample was peripheral blood mononuclear cells (PBMCs), taken at new diagnosis, from a patient treated with antithyroid drugs. These receptor sequences come from a man aged 30 to 39 with Graves disease. Donor details come from another sample of the same person, matched by shared clones.

There are many counts of this clonotype. This chain connects TRBV20-1 to TRBJ1-1; 8 nucleotides align to TRBD1. Per germline, CDR1 DFQATT and CDR2 SNEGSKA (reference sequence). V was clipped by 0 bases and J by 0 bases; unmatched bases: 15. The CDR3 totals 19 residues. CDR3 loop: CSARDPREGTGYMNTEAFF. DNA for the CDR3: TGCAGTGCTAGAGACCCTCGAGAAGGGACAGGCTATATGAACACTGAAGCTTTCTTT.

This clonotype was observed many times. The rearrangement uses TRBV29-1 and TRBJ1-1; D gene unclear. From germline, CDR1 is SQVTM and CDR2 ANQGSEA. V lost 3 bases, J lost 1 base, and 12 bases lay in between. The CDR3 totals 14 residues. CDR3 amino acids: CSVDEFDGNTEAFF. CDR3 nucleotides: TGCAGCGTTGACGAATTCGACGGGAACACTGAAGCTTTCTTT.

This clonotype showed up just a few times. The V call is TRBV20-1, the J call TRBJ2-7, with a weak D call TRBD1 (6 bases). The CDR3 consists of 12 residues. Trimming stripped 3 bases from V and 3 bases from J, with 9 bases between. CDR1 and CDR2 (germline): DFQATT, SNEGSKA (reference sequence). CDR3 DNA sequence: TGCAGTGCTAGCCCGGACAGCTACGAGCAGTACTTC. Translating gives CSASPDSYEQYF.

The V gene is TRBV19, the J gene TRBJ2-2; D gene unclear. Germline-derived CDR1 and CDR2 are LNHDA and SQIVND (reference sequence). The V gene lost 1 base and the J gene lost 7 bases, with 10 bases spanning the gap. CDR3 size: 14 residues. CDR3: CASSIVPGGGELFF. The CDR3, as DNA: TGTGCCAGTAGTATAGTCCCGGGCGGCGGGGAGCTGTTTTTT.